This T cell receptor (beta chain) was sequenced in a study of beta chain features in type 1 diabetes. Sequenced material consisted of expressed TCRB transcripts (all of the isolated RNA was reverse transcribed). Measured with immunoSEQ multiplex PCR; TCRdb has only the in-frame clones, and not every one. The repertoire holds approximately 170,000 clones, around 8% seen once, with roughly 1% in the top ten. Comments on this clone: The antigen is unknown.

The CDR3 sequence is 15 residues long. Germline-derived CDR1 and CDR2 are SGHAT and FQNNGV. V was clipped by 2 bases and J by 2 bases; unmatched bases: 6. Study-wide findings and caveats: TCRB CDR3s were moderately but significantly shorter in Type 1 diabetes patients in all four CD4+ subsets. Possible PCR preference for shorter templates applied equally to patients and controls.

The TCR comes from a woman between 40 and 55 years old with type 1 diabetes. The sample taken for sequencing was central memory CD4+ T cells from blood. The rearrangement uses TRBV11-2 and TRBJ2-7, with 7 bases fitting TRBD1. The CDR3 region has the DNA TGTGCCAGCAGCTTAAGGGGACAGCAGCCCTACGAGCAGTACTTC. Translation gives CASSLRGQQPYEQYF.